This TCR beta chain was sequenced for a study of blood T cell repertoires in COVID-19. About the research overall: Sources were T cells, B-cell-depleted T cells, or PBMCs; the material itself was cDNA or gDNA.

Only in-frame clones appear in the TCRdb table, and some are missing; sequencing was by immunoSEQ multiplex PCR. The sample has about 230,000 clones; around 84% are singletons. The ends lost 2 bases at V and 1 base at J; junction bases unmatched: 6. This CDR3 has 16 amino acids. The germline V gene has CDR1 SGHTS and CDR2 YDEGEE. The receptor comes from a man younger than 35 who had recovered from COVID-19. The chain carries TRBV5-8 and TRBJ1-5, with 7 bases identical to TRBD1. Sequences were obtained from PBMCs or T cells enriched from blood (not recorded which). CDR3 coding DNA: TGTGCCAGCAGCTTCACCGGGACAGCGAGCAATCAGCCCCAGCATTTT. Residues: CASSFTGTASNQPQHF. Looking up the rest from reference TRBV5-8 and TRBJ1-5 gives the full variable domain: EAGVTQSPTHLIKTRGQQATLRCSPISGHTSVYWYQQALGLGLQFLLWYDEGEERNRGNFPPRFSGRQFPNYSSELNVNALELEDSALYLCASSFTGTASNQPQHFGDGTRLSIL.